This TCR beta chain was recorded in a study of blood T cells in healthy people across ages. Overall study findings and caveats: Expanded clonotype shifts may have been confounded, as the donors had an unknown CMV status. In older individuals, TCR beta diversity per million T cells was lower, falling roughly linearly with age. Compared with aged donors, long-lived donors showed fewer expanded clones, suggesting selection.

Concerning this clonotype itself: The antigen remains unidentified.

The CDR3 sequence is 17 residues long. Trimming removed 6 bases from V and 4 bases from J; junction bases left unmatched: 11. The germline V gene has CDR1 SEHNR and CDR2 FQNEAQ (reference sequence). The use of a sample-barcoded 5' primer and a J-beta primer mix characterized a second PCR of roughly 6 to 11 cycles. Each cDNA was tagged by a template-switch adaptor containing 12 random nucleotides. TCRdb redid the calling of the 5' RACE reads with MiXCR, one entry per CDR3 protein. The repertoire holds roughly 800,000 distinct CDR3 sequences, with 50% to 65% as singletons. The TCR comes from an elderly man in good health. This chain joins TRBV7-9 and TRBJ2-1; 11 bases fit TRBD2. Sequenced input: blood. The DNA for the CDR3 is TGTGCCAGCAGTTTTCACATAGCGGGAGGGAGATACAATGAGCAGTTCTTC. Translated, it gives CASSFHIAGGRYNEQFF.